What follows describes a single TCR beta chain. The antigen remains undetermined. Here immunoSEQ multiplex PCR was the method, and the copy in TCRdb shows in-frame clones only, minus some. The sample has fewer than 90,000 clones, 94% seen once. The data were taken from a study of cytomegalovirus exposure and HLA in healthy donors. Across the whole study: The 120 or so validation repertoires matched the 650 to 850 first-cohort repertoires in platform, a later analysis reported.

V lost 5 bases and J 2 bases, leaving 12 bases between the germline ends. In germline, CDR1 is SEHNR, CDR2 FQNEAQ (reference sequence). The CDR3 spans 14 residues. Study results and caveats: Researchers catalogued about 150 TCR beta chains as cytomegalovirus-associated. High sensitivity and specificity were reportedly achieved when the classifier diagnosed cytomegalovirus status.

The validation cohort, a group of over a hundred subjects, included the donors and was separate from the roughly 670-subject first cohort. This receptor was identified in a young woman in good health and CMV-seropositive. Sequences were obtained from PBMCs. This chain joins TRBV7-9 and TRBJ2-5, with D perhaps TRBD1 (6 bases). CDR3 coding DNA: TGTGCCAGCAGCCCCCCGACAGGACAAGAGACCCAGTACTTC. Protein product: CASSPPTGQETQYF.